This T cell receptor (beta chain) was captured in a study of shared clonotypes between healthy human individuals (dated by TCRdb to about 2020). For the wider study: Three men and two women, aged 18 to 49 years, made up the cohort. Blood TCR repertoires of a handful of healthy adults were deeply sequenced to estimate repertoire size and the extent of clonotype sharing between individuals. Leukapheresis yielded between about 0.94 and 9.5 billion PBMCs per donor. For each donor, CD4 naive and CD4 memory were each given three plates, CD8 naive was given two plates, and CD8 memory was given one plate. To increase sequencing depth and limit assay-specific biases, different laboratories used diverse techniques to prepare libraries and sequence TCR repertoires.

Donors were healthy HIV-negative adults with no recently reported acute infections or vaccinations. Every donor was a Caucasian adult living in Nashville, Tennessee, USA. CD4+ T cells were enriched by magnetic negative selection, after which naive cells were positively selected on CD45RA and the negative fraction was taken as the memory subset. After blood collection by leukapheresis, PBMCs were isolated using Ficoll-Histopaque density gradient centrifugation and then cryopreserved in the vapor phase of liquid nitrogen. Analytical flow cytometry was used to check the purity and quantity of every magnetically sorted T cell population. Genomic DNA was isolated from every sorted fraction and measured by UV absorbance on a Nanodrop 2000c. TCR CDR3 regions were amplified from genomic DNA by multiplex PCR using the deep immunoSEQ assay. Extracted genomic DNA from each cell subset was spread evenly across all wells of several immunoSEQ 96-well plates, with each plate serving as a replicate. Each replicate PCR for sorted subsets received roughly 200 ng genomic DNA, equal to tens of thousands of T cell genomes. Purified libraries were measured with a Qubit 3.0 fluorometer, size-checked on a Bioanalyzer 2100, and measured again with the KAPA Library Quantification kit. Every immunoSEQ 96-well plate was sequenced on a dedicated single-read 150-cycle Illumina NextSeq 550 flow cell. In the paper's pipeline: Because the immunoSEQ output included only junctional sequences and no quality scores, the filtering could not be the same as the filtering used for full-length reads. Sequences were annotated with PyIR, a Python wrapper for IgBLAST v1.9, using IMGT germline references to assign V/J genes and CDR3. Reads were filtered out if the reads had weak V/J assignments (E-value above 1e-6), no CDR3, stop codons, out-of-frame junctions, or ambiguous translated residues. A V3J clonotype was defined by an identical inferred V gene, J gene, and CDR3 amino acid sequence. To compute the percentage overlap between repertoires, the number of shared unique clonotypes was divided by the size of the smaller repertoire. Richness of each repertoire was evaluated using RTK rarefaction, the Chao1 estimator, and Recon v2.1 estimates of unobserved clonotypes. Generation probabilities were computed with OLGA for all TCRbeta clonotypes obtained by the gDNA method from a handful of donors. TCRdb obtained this table from immuneACCESS and retained in-frame rearrangements with V and J assigned. These tables miss some clones; where compared with another copy, unresolved V genes account for less than half of the shortfall, and the remainder is unexplained. V, J and clone size were drawn from that table, and D and trimming were deduced from the DNA. For this sample there are some 2,400,000 clones; approximately 95% appear just once. Together, the top ten hold 0.1% to 0.15% of the sample.

What the study reported, not specific to this receptor: About 4.5% of naive CD4, 3.5% of naive CD8, 2.3% of memory CD4, and approximately 0.4% of memory CD8 clonotypes were shared across four donors. Because the study included only a small number of donors, the genetic and exposure-history diversity represented was limited. Pairwise subsampling led to the expectation that sequencing depth would affect the degree of clonotype sharing among donors. Rarefaction of sorted-subset datasets indicated incomplete sequencing despite the large sequencing depth. Naive subsets generally had larger estimated clonotype richness than memory subsets. Sampling was restricted to blood, and TCR repertoires in tissue are likely to differ from TCR repertoires in blood. Compared with non-shared clonotypes, clonotypes shared by all four sorted-subset donors had higher generation probabilities.

As for this clone: The antigen it recognizes is unknown. Per-base quality was not reported, and no clone a single base away is much larger than it.

V lost 2 bases and J lost 6 bases; the stretch between them is 19 bases long. The germline V gene (reference sequence) supplies CDR1 LNHDA and CDR2 SQIVND. The CDR3 runs 16 residues from the cysteine to the phenylalanine. Of the read, only the CDR3 DNA is kept; its 48 bases are in frame from base 1. The TCR was taken from a man between 18 and 35 years old in good health. The sequenced sample was naive CD4+ T cells sorted from blood. Taken with the paper, the label for cell subset or site translates to: CD45RA+ positively selected. The sequence links TRBV19 to TRBJ2-5; matching of 6 bases hints at TRBD1 as the D gene. At the DNA level, the sequence is TGTGCCAGTAGTATATCGGCAGGGGCGAGGGGTCAGACCCAGTACTTC. The resulting protein is CASSISAGARGQTQYF.